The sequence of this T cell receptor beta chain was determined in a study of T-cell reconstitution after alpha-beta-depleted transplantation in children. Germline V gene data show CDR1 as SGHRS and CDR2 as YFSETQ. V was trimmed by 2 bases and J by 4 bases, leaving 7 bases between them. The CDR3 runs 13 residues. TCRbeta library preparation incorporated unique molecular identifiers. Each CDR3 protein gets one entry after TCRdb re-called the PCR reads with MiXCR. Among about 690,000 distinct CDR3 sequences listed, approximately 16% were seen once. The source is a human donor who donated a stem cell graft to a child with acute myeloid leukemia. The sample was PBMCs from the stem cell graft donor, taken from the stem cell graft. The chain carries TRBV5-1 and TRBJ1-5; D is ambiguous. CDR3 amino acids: CASSFATNQPQHF. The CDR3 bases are TGCGCCAGCAGCTTCGCTACTAATCAGCCCCAGCATTTT.